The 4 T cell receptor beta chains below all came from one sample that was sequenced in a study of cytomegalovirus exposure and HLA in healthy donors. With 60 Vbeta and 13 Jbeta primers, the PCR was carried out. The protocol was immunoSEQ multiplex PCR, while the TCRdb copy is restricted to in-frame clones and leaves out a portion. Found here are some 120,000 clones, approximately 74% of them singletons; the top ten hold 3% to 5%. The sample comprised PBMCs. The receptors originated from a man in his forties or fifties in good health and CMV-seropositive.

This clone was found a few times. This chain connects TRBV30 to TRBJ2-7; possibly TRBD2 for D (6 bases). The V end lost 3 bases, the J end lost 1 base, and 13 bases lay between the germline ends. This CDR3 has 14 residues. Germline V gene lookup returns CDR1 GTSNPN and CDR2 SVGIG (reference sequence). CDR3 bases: TGTGCCTGGAGCATTCTCGGGGGTTCCTACGAGCAGTACTTC. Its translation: CAWSILGGSYEQYF.

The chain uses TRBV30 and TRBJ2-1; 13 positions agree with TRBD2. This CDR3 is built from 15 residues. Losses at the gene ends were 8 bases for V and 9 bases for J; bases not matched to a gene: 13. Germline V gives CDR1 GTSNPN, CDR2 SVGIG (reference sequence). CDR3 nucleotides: TGTGCCGCCCGGAAACTAGCGGGGGGGCCGGGTGAGCAGTTCTTC. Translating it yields CAARKLAGGPGEQFF.

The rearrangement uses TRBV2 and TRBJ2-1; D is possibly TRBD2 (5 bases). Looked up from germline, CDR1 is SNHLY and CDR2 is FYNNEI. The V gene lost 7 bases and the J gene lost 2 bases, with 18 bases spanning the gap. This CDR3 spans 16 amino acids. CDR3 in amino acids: CASIAFRTGAYNEQFF. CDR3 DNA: TGTGCCAGCATCGCTTTTCGGACTGGGGCCTACAATGAGCAGTTCTTC.

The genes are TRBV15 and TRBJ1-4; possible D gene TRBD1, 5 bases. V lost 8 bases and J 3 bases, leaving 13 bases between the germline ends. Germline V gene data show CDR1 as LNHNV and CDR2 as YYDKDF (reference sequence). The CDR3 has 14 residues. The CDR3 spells CATSKGYSNEKLFF. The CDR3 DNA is TGTGCCACCTCCAAGGGGTACTCTAATGAAAAACTGTTTTTT. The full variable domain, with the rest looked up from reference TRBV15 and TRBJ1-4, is DAMVIQNPRYQVTQFGKPVTLSCSQTLNHNVMYWYQQKSSQAPKLLFHYYDKDFNNEADTPDNFQSRRPNTSFCFLDIRSPGLGDTAMYLCATSKGYSNEKLFFGSGTQLSVL.